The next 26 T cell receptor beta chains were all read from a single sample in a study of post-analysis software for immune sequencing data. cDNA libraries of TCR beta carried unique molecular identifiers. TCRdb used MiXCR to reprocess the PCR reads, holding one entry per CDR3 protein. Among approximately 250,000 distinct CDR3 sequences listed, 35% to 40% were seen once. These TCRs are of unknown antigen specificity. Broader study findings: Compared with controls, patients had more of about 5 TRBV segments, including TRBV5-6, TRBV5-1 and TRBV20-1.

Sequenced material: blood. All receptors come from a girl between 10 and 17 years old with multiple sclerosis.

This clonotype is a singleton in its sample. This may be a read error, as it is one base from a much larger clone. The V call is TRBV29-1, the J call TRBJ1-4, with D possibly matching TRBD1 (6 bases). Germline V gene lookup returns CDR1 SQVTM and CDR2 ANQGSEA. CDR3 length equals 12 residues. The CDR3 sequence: CGAGATNEKRFF. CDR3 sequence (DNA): TGCGGCGCGGGGGCAACTAATGAAAAACGGTTTTTT. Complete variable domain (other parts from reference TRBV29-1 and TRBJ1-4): SAVISQKPSRDICQRGTSLTIQCQVDSQVTMMFWYRQQPGQSLTLIATANQGSEATYESGFVIDKFPISRPNLTFSTLTVSNMSPEDSSIYLCGAGATNEKRFFGSGTQLSVL.

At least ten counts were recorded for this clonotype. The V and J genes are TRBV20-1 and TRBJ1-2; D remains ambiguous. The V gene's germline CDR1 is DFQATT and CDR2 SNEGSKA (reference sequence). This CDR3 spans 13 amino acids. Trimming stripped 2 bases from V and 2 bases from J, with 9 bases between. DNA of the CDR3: TGCAGTGCTAGAATTCCGGGAAACTATGGCTACACCTTC. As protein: CSARIPGNYGYTF.

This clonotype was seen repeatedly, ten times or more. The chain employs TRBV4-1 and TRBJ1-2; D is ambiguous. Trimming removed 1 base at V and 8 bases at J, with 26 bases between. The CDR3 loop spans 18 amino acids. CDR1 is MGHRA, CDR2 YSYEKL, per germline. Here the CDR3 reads CASSQATLEGIGSQGYTF. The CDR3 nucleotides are TGCGCCAGCAGCCAAGCTACCCTGGAGGGTATCGGGTCCCAAGGCTACACCTTC.

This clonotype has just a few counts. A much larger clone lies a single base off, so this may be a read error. CDR3 in DNA: TGTGCCAGCAGCCGCAGGACAGGCCAAGTCTACAATGAGCAGTACTTC. Translating gives CASSRRTGQVYNEQYF. The chain links TRBV7-2 to TRBJ2-7, with 7 bases identical to TRBD1. This CDR3 has 16 amino acids. Unmatched junction bases numbered 17, after V lost 5 bases and J lost 7 bases. Germline-derived CDR1 and CDR2 are SGHTA and FQGNSA.

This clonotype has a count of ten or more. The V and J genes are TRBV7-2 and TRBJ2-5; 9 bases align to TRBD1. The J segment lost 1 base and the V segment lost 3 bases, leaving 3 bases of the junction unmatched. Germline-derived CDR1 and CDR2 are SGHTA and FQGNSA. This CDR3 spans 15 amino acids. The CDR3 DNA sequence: TGTGCCAGCAGCTTGGACAGGGGCATCCAAGAGACCCAGTACTTC. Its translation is CASSLDRGIQETQYF.

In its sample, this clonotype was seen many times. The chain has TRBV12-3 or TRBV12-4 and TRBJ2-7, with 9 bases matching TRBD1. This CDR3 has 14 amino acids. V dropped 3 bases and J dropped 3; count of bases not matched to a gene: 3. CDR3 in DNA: TGTGCCAGCAGTTTGGACAGGGGAGACTACGAGCAGTACTTC. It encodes CASSLDRGDYEQYF.

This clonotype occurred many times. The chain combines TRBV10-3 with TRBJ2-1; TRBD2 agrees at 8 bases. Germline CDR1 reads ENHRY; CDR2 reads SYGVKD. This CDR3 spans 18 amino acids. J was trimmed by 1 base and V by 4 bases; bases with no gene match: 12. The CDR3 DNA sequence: TGTGCCATCAGTGTTGCAACGGGAGGGCAAGGATCCTACAATGAGCAGTTCTTC. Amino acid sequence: CAISVATGGQGSYNEQFF.

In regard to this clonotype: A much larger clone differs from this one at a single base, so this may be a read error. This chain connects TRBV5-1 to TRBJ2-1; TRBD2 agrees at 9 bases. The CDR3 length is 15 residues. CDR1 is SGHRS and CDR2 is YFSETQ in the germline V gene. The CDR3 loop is CASSLETSGYTEQFF. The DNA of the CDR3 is TGCGCCAGCAGCTTGGAGACTAGCGGCTACACTGAGCAGTTCTTC.

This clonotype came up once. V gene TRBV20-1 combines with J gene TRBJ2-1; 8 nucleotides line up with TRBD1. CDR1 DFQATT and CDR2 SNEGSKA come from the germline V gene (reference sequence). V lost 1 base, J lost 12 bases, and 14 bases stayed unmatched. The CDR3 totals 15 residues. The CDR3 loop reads CSARVPGQERGRQFF. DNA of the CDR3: TGCAGTGCTAGAGTACCGGGACAGGAACGGGGCAGGCAGTTCTTC.

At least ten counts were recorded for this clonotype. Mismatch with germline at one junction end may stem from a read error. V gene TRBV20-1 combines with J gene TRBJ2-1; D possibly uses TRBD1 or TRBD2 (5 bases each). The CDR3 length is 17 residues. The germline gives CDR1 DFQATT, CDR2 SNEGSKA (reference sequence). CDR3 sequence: CSARQNEGIPSYNEQFF. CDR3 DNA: TGTAGTGCTAGACAAAACGAGGGGATCCCTTCCTACAATGAGCAGTTCTTC.

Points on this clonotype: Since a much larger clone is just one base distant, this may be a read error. The CDR3 DNA sequence: TGTGCCAGCAGTTTAGGCGGCGGGGGGGCCTGCCGTGAGCAGTTCTTC. Translating it yields CASSLGGGGACREQFF. The chain couples TRBV12-3 or TRBV12-4 to TRBJ2-1; 9 nucleotides line up with TRBD2. The CDR3 contains 16 residues. Losses at the gene ends were 1 base for V and 9 bases for J; bases not matched to a gene: 10.

The CDR3 here is CASSLVGQHTDTQYF. CDR3 nucleotide sequence: TGTGCCAGCAGCTTAGTAGGGCAGCACACAGATACGCAGTATTTT. The V call is TRBV11-2, the J call TRBJ2-3; D ambiguous. CDR3 length: 15 amino acids. V lost 1 base, J lost 2 bases, and 10 bases lay in between. Germline CDR1 is SGHAT and CDR2 is FQNNGV.

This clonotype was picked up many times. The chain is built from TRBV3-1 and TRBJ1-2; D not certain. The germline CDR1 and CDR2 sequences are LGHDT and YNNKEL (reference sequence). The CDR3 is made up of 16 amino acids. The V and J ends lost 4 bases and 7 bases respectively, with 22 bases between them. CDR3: CASSPVNGGPSGGYTF. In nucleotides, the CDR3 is TGTGCCAGCAGCCCAGTGAACGGAGGGCCTTCGGGTGGCTACACCTTC.

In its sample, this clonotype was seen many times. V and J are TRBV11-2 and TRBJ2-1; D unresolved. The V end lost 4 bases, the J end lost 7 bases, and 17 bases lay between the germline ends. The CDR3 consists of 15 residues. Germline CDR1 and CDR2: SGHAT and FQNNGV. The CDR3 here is CASSSSRAFYNEQFF. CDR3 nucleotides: TGTGCCAGCAGCTCGTCCCGAGCCTTTTATAATGAGCAGTTCTTC. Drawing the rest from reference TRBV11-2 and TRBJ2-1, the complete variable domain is EAGVAQSPRYKIIEKRQSVAFWCNPISGHATLYWYQQILGQGPKLLIQFQNNGVVDDSQLPKDRFSAERLKGVDSTLKIQPAKLEDSAVYLCASSSSRAFYNEQFFGPGTRLTVL.

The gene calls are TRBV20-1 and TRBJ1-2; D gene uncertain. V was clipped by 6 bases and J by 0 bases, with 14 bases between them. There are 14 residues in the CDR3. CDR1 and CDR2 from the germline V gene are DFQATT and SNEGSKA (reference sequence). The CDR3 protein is CSAPAGGTNYGYTF. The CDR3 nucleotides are TGCAGTGCGCCGGCTGGCGGGACTAACTATGGCTACACCTTC.

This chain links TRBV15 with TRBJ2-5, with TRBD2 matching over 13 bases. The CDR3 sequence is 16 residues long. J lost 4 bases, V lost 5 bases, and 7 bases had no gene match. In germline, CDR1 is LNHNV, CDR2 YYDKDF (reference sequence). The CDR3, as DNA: TGTGCCACCAGCCATGGACTAGCGGGAGTGGGAGAGACCCAGTACTTC. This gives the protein CATSHGLAGVGETQYF.

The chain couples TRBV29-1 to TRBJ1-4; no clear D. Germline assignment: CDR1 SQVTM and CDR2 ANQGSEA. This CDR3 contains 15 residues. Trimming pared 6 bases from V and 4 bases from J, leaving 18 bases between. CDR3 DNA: TGCAGCGTGAACCTATTTGGAGGGATTAATGAAAAACTGTTTTTT. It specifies CSVNLFGGINEKLFF.

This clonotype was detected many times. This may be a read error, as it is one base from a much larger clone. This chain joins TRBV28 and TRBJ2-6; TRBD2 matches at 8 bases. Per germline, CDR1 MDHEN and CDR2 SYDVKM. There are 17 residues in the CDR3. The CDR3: CVSSSSPSGGGANVLTF. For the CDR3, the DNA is TGTGTCAGCAGCTCCTCTCCGAGCGGGGGAGGGGCCAACGTCCTGACTTTC.

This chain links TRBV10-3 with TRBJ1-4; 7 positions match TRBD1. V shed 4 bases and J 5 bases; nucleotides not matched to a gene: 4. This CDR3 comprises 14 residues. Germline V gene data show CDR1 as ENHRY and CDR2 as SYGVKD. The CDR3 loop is CAISGTGRNEKLFF. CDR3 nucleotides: TGTGCCATCAGTGGGACAGGAAGGAATGAAAAACTGTTTTTT.

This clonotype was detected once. CDR3 residues: CASSPNRVEQFF. Written as DNA, the CDR3 is TGTGCCAGCAGCCCGAATAGAGTTGAGCAGTTCTTC. The V call is TRBV7-2, the J call TRBJ2-1; D not resolved. CDR1 and CDR2 from the germline V gene are SGHTA and FQGNSA. This CDR3 contains 12 residues. Trimming left V 5 bases short and J 9 bases short, with 11 bases between.

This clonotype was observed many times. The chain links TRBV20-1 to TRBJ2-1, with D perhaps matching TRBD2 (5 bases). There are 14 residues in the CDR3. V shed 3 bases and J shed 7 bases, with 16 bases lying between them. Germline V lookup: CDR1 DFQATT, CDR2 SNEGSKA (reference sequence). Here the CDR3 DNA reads TGCAGTGCTAGCCTAGGAGGATTCACAAATGAGCAGTTCTTC. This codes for CSASLGGFTNEQFF.

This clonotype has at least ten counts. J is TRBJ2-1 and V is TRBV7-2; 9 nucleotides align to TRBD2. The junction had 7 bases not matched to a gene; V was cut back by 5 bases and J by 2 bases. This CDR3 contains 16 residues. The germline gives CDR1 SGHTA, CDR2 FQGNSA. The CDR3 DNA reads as TGTGCCAGCAGCCGACAGGGCGGGGGGGCCTACAATGAGCAGTTCTTC. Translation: CASSRQGGGAYNEQFF.

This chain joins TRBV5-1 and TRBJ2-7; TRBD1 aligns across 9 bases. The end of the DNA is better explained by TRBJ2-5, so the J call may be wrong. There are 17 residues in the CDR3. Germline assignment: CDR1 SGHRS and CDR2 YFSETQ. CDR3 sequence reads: CASSPEGTGRKGETQYF. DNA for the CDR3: TGCGCCAGCAGCCCGGAGGGGACAGGGCGTAAGGGAGAGACCCAGTACTTC.

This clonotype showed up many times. The CDR3 DNA sequence: TGTGCCAGCAGGAAGCAGGGGGCCGACGAGCAGTACTTC. Protein: CASRKQGADEQYF. The chain recombines TRBV2 with TRBJ2-7, with TRBD1 identical over 8 bases. This CDR3 contains 13 residues. V shed 6 bases and J 5 bases; nucleotides not matched to a gene: 6. Germline CDR1 reads SNHLY; CDR2 reads FYNNEI.

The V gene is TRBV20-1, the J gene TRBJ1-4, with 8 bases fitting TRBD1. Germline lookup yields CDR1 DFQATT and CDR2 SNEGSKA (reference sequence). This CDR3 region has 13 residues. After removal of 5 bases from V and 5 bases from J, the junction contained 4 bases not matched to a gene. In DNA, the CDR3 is TGCAGTGCTGGCGGGACAGGCAATGAAAAACTGTTTTTT. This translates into CSAGGTGNEKLFF.

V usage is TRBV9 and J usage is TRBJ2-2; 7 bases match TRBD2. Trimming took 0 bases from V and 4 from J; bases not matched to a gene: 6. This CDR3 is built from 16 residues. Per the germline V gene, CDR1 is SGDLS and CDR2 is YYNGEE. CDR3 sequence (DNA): TGTGCCAGCAGCGTAGGGGCGGGAGCAGCCACCGGGGAGCTGTTTTTT. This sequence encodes CASSVGAGAATGELFF.